The clone carrying this T cell receptor (beta chain) was detected only a few times. The CDR3 runs to 16 residues. V lost 1 base and J lost 8; bases outside the gene matches: 12. CDR1 is MGHRA, CDR2 YSYEKL, per germline. The data derive from a study of kidney transplant recipient with SARS-CoV-2 infection. TCRdb reprocessed the reads with MiXCR, giving one entry per CDR3 protein. The data contain about 250,000 distinct CDR3 sequences, under 30% of them seen just once; the ten biggest clones take up under 9.5%. The specimen was a blood sample, collected at baseline and on day 111 from a kidney transplant recipient. The chain couples TRBV4-1 to TRBJ2-3, with 7 positions matching TRBD2. The clonotype comes from a male patient aged 30 to 40 who had COVID-19 and was a kidney transplant recipient. The graft donor may account for some of the T cells. In DNA, the CDR3 is TGCGCCAGCAGCCAAGTGACGGCGGGAGCAAGGTTTACGCAGTATTTT. Its protein product is CASSQVTAGARFTQYF.